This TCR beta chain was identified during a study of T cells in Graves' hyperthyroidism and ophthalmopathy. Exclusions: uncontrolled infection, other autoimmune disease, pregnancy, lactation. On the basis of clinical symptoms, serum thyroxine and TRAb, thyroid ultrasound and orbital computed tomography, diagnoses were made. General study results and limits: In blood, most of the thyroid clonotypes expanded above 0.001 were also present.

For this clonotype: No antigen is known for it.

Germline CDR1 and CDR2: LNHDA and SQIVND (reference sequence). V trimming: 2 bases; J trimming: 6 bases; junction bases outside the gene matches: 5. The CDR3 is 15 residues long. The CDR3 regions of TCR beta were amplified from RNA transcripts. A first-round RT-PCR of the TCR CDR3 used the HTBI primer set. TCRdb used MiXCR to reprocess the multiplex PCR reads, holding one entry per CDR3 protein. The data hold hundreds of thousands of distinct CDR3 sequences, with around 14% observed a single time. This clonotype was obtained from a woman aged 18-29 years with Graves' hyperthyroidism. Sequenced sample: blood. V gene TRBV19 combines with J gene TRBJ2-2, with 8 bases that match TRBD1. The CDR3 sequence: CASSIQGASSGELFF. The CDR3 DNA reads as TGTGCCAGTAGTATACAGGGGGCGTCATCCGGGGAGCTGTTTTTT.